Shown below are 23 T cell receptor beta chains from a single sample sequenced in a study of metastatic and nonmetastatic thyroid tumors. TCRdb re-processed the PCR reads through MiXCR. The data contain 3,500 to 5,000 clones, about 40% of them singletons. Thyroid surgery had not been preceded by any treatment in any patient. What was sequenced was tumor tissue. The receptor set was obtained from a female donor with papillary thyroid cancer or a benign thyroid nodule (not recorded which). Some clones in this sample may be carry-over from other donors' samples.

To note about this clone: The junction departs from germline at one end; a sequencing error may be responsible. The chain recombines TRBV4-1 with TRBJ2-7; weak D call: TRBD2 (5 bases). CDR1 is MGHRA and CDR2 is YSYEKL in the germline V gene. This CDR3 spans 17 amino acids. This CDR3 reads CASSQVIGISSSYEQYF. CDR3 coding DNA: TGCGCCAGCAGCCAAGTAATCGGGATAAGTTCCTCCTACGAACAGTACTTC.

This chain links TRBV28 with TRBJ1-6, with D tentatively TRBD1 (6 bases). Germline assignment: CDR1 MDHEN and CDR2 SYDVKM. CDR3 length equals 15 residues. V shed 6 bases and J shed 7 bases, with 16 bases lying between them. DNA for the CDR3: TGTGCCAGCAGACTCGTAAATACAGGGAATTCACCCCTCCACTTT. Its protein is CASRLVNTGNSPLHF.

This clone showed up just a few times. This chain links TRBV10-2 with TRBJ2-1, with TRBD1 matching over 8 bases. After removal of 7 bases from V and 4 bases from J, the junction contained 12 bases not matched to a gene. CDR3 length: 16 residues. CDR1 and CDR2 from the germline V gene are WSHSY and SAAADI. The CDR3 protein is CASTPGTGTGYNEQFF. The CDR3 DNA follows: TGCGCCAGCACCCCAGGCACCGGGACAGGATACAATGAGCAGTTCTTC.

The J gene is TRBJ1-2, the V gene TRBV11-2; 11 bases map to TRBD1. V lost 2 bases and J lost 8; bases outside the gene matches: 7. The CDR3 spans 15 residues. Germline V gene lookup returns CDR1 SGHAT and CDR2 FQNNGV. The CDR3, as DNA: TGTGCCAGCAGCTTAACCCGGACAGGGGGCAAGGGCTACACCTTC. This translates into CASSLTRTGGKGYTF.

A few counts support this clone. The chain has TRBV6-1 and TRBJ1-2; D may be TRBD1 (5 bases). From germline, CDR1 is MNHNS and CDR2 SASEGT. The CDR3 covers 13 residues. The V and J ends lost 6 bases and 8 bases respectively, with 16 bases between them. CDR3: CASRGQGLRGYTF. The CDR3 coding sequence is TGTGCCAGCAGGGGGCAGGGACTTCGGGGCTACACCTTC.

This clone was recorded a few times. This sequence joins TRBV12-3 or TRBV12-4 and TRBJ2-5; a possible D gene is TRBD1 (5 bases). Between the trimmed V and J ends, which lost 3 bases and 4 bases, there was a span of 15 bases. CDR3 length: 15 residues. The CDR3 nucleotides read TGTGCCAGCAGTTTTCCCCAGGGAATACGAGAGACCCAGTACTTC. The encoded protein is CASSFPQGIRETQYF.

J is TRBJ1-2 and V is TRBV19, with TRBD1 matching 10 bases. The junction had 9 bases not matched to a gene; V was cut back by 10 bases and J by 10 bases. Germline values: CDR1 LNHDA, CDR2 SQIVND (reference sequence). CDR3 length: 12 residues. The CDR3 is CATQGTGASYTF. The CDR3 DNA reads as TGTGCCACCCAAGGGACAGGGGCCTCCTACACCTTC.

This clone showed up just a few times. The chain is built from TRBV28 and TRBJ1-2, with a possible D match to TRBD1 (6 bases). CDR1 is MDHEN and CDR2 is SYDVKM in the germline V gene. Trimming removed 10 bases from V and 6 bases from J, with 21 bases in between. This CDR3 comprises 14 residues. The CDR3 region is CATPSPAGADGYTF. CDR3 DNA: TGTGCCACCCCCTCTCCCGCAGGGGCGGATGGCTACACCTTC.

The chain carries TRBV24-1 and TRBJ2-1, with TRBD1 matching over 10 bases. J gave up 7 bases and V 10 bases, and 12 bases lay outside the gene matches. There are 15 residues in the CDR3. Germline lookup yields CDR1 KGHDR and CDR2 SFDVKD. The CDR3 DNA follows: TGTGCCACAAATTCGCCGGGACAGGGGTTGAATGAGCAGTTCTTC. Encoded protein: CATNSPGQGLNEQFF.

This clone showed up just a few times. The gene calls are TRBV9 and TRBJ2-3, with 10 bases aligning to TRBD2. J lost 0 bases, V lost 4 bases, and 5 bases had no gene match. The CDR3 spans 16 residues. Germline assignment: CDR1 SGDLS and CDR2 YYNGEE. This CDR3 is CASSSTSGTSTDTQYF. The CDR3 DNA follows: TGTGCCAGCAGCTCTACTAGCGGGACAAGCACAGATACGCAGTATTTT.

This clone was detected only a few times. V is TRBV12-3 or TRBV12-4 and J is TRBJ2-1; 8 bases map to TRBD1. With V trimmed by 6 bases and J by 9 bases, 13 bases remained unmatched. The CDR3 covers 15 residues. CDR3 nucleotides: TGTGCCAGCAGGGGACCGGGACAGGTCGACGGTGAGCAGTTCTTC. Protein product: CASRGPGQVDGEQFF.

The rearrangement uses TRBV20-1 and TRBJ2-1, with D hard to call. Germline assignment: CDR1 DFQATT and CDR2 SNEGSKA (reference sequence). Trimming shortened V by 2 bases and J by 0 bases, and 5 bases separated the two germline ends. The CDR3 sequence is 13 residues long. CDR3 region: CSARRPSYNEQFF. CDR3 in DNA: TGCAGTGCTAGAAGGCCCTCCTACAATGAGCAGTTCTTC.

The rearrangement links TRBV20-1 to TRBJ1-1; possibly TRBD1 for D (6 bases). Per germline, CDR1 DFQATT and CDR2 SNEGSKA (reference sequence). V was cut by 6 bases and J by 3 bases, with 14 bases left in between. The CDR3 is 13 amino acids. The DNA for the CDR3 is TGCAGTGCCACTACAGGGAGGGACACTGAAGCTTTCTTT. Translation: CSATTGRDTEAFF.

The table lists this clone with a few counts. The genes are TRBV19 and TRBJ2-7; D is undetermined. Trimming cost V 1 base and J 3 bases, with 7 bases left between them. The CDR3 consists of 13 residues. CDR1 LNHDA and CDR2 SQIVND come from the germline V gene (reference sequence). CDR3 loop: CASSIVGGYEQYF. The CDR3 DNA is TGTGCCAGTAGTATAGTGGGCGGCTACGAGCAGTACTTC.

The CDR3 is CASARAHYEQYF. The CDR3 DNA follows: TGTGCCAGCGCCCGAGCTCACTACGAGCAGTACTTC. V usage is TRBV2 and J usage is TRBJ2-7; D is unresolved. Trimming removed 8 bases at V and 3 bases at J, with 11 bases between. The CDR3 covers 12 residues. CDR1 is SNHLY and CDR2 is FYNNEI in the germline V gene.

This clone occurred many times. The V and J genes are TRBV18 and TRBJ1-2; 7 positions agree with TRBD1. Germline V CDR1 and CDR2: KGHSH, LQKENI. Trimming took 3 bases from V and 8 from J; bases not matched to a gene: 6. The CDR3 covers 13 residues. The CDR3 region has the DNA TGTGCCAGCTCACCGACAGGGTGGCTAGGCTACACCTTC. It specifies CASSPTGWLGYTF.

This clone was seen only a few times. The chain has TRBV6-5 and TRBJ2-7; 10 bases match TRBD2. The CDR3 has 17 residues. V was pared by 4 bases and J by 0 bases, with 9 bases of the junction left unmatched. Germline V lookup: CDR1 MNHEY, CDR2 SVGAGI. CDR3 bases: TGTGCCAGCAGTTCCAGGACTAGCGGAGGGAACTCCTACGAGCAGTACTTC. Translated: CASSSRTSGGNSYEQYF.

J is TRBJ1-5 and V is TRBV28; 7 bases agree with TRBD1. Germline V gene lookup returns CDR1 MDHEN and CDR2 SYDVKM. Unmatched junction bases numbered 7, after V lost 4 bases and J lost 4 bases. This CDR3 has 15 amino acids. The chain's CDR3 is CASSSGRGNNQPQHF. The CDR3 region has the DNA TGTGCCAGCAGTTCGGGCAGGGGGAATAATCAGCCCCAGCATTTT.

The chain employs TRBV10-3 and TRBJ2-1; tentative D call: TRBD1 (5 bases). CDR3 size: 14 residues. The germline V gene encodes CDR1 ENHRY and CDR2 SYGVKD. Between the trimmed V and J ends, which lost 0 bases and 8 bases, there was a span of 11 bases. The CDR3 nucleotides read TGTGCCATCAGTGAGTCGGCAGGGATTGATGAGCAGTTCTTC. Amino acid sequence: CAISESAGIDEQFF.

This clone showed up just a few times. The CDR3 region has the DNA TGTGCCAGCAGTTTAAATTGGGACAGAACTAGCACAGATACGCAGTATTTT. Amino acids: CASSLNWDRTSTDTQYF. This chain connects TRBV27 to TRBJ2-3; 7 bases line up with TRBD1. The CDR3 spans 17 residues. Germline loops: CDR1 MNHEY, CDR2 SMNVEV (reference sequence). J lost 0 bases, V lost 2 bases, and 8 bases had no gene match.

This clone was counted only a few times. The rearrangement joins TRBV20-1 to TRBJ2-3; no definite D call. CDR3 size: 11 residues. The ends were cut back, 7 bases at V and 3 bases at J, with 8 bases in the middle. From germline, CDR1 is DFQATT and CDR2 SNEGSKA (reference sequence). CDR3 amino acids: CSGYETDTQYF. In nucleotides, the CDR3 is TGCAGTGGTTATGAAACAGATACGCAGTATTTT.

V and J are TRBV20-1 and TRBJ2-1, with D possibly TRBD1 on 5 matching bases. V was cut by 5 bases and J by 7 bases, with 24 bases left in between. Germline V lookup: CDR1 DFQATT, CDR2 SNEGSKA (reference sequence). This CDR3 is 16 amino acids long. In nucleotides, the CDR3 is TGCAGTGCTGGCCGGGCGTTGGCAGGGAAGGAGAATGAGCAGTTCTTC. Translating gives CSAGRALAGKENEQFF.

The V call is TRBV24-1, the J call TRBJ2-3, with a weak D call TRBD1 (7 bases). V was clipped by 5 bases and J by 4 bases, with 15 bases between them. The CDR3 runs to 15 residues. Germline values: CDR1 KGHDR, CDR2 SFDVKD. For the CDR3, the DNA is TGTGCCACCAGTGGGAGGGGCAGGGGGTCAGATACGCAGTATTTT. It yields the protein CATSGRGRGSDTQYF.